The sample holds a few counts of the clone carrying this TCR beta chain. This entry comes from a study of blood T cell repertoires in COVID-19. Study summary: Acute and convalescent COVID-19 specimens originated in the United States, Italy and Spain. Sample material is recorded as cDNA or gDNA derived from T cells, B-cell-depleted T cells, or PBMCs.

Assay used: immunoSEQ multiplex PCR; TCRdb lists only in-frame clones, some missing. Of 380,000 or so clones detected, around 90% appear once; the ten largest clones hold roughly 1.2%. The clonotype comes from a man between 35 and 55 years old with acute or convalescent COVID-19. Sequenced input: peripheral blood.

The DNA of the CDR3 is TGTGCCAGCAGCGTAGACAGCTCCTATAATTCACCCCTCCACTTT. Its translation: CASSVDSSYNSPLHF. The V and J genes are TRBV9 and TRBJ1-6; no definite D call. Trimming cost V 0 bases and J 0 bases, with 4 bases left between them. Germline V lookup: CDR1 SGDLS, CDR2 YYNGEE. The CDR3 length is 15 residues.